This is a list of T cell receptor beta chains from one sample in a study of read filtering for tumor transcriptome and immune sequencing. TCRdb reanalysed the reads using MiXCR and keeps one entry per CDR3 protein. Here the sample spans fewer than 35,000 distinct CDR3 sequences, less than 20% being singletons. The specimen was a population of CD138-negative cells sorted from bone marrow. The receptors shown here come from a donor aged 40 or older with multiple myeloma. Both conserved end residues are part of each CDR3. Fields, in order: V gene, D gene, J gene, clone size, CDR3 protein, CDR3 DNA. The D gene is left open where the match is weak. Expanded clones get a size class; other rows say once, few or many, or leave the size out.

TRBV5-1	.	TRBJ1-1	many	CASSAGMNTEAFF	TGCGCCAGCAGTGCGGGCATGAACACTGAAGCTTTCTTT
TRBV4-1	TRBD1	TRBJ1-2	.	CASSQDNASGQGDGYTF	TGCGCCAGCAGCCAAGATAACGCCTCGGGACAGGGAGATGGCTACACCTTC
TRBV30	TRBD1	TRBJ2-1	many	CAWSDRDRARNEQFF	TGTGCCTGGAGCGACCGGGACAGGGCCCGGAATGAGCAGTTCTTC
TRBV10-3	.	TRBJ2-5	many	CAISEGQETQYF	TGTGCCATCAGTGAGGGCCAAGAGACCCAGTACTTC
TRBV10-3	.	TRBJ1-2	many	CAISGRGRDYGYTF	TGTGCCATCAGTGGAAGGGGAAGGGACTATGGCTACACCTTC
TRBV29-1	.	TRBJ1-5	many	CSVGRGVNQPQHF	TGCAGCGTGGGGAGGGGCGTCAATCAGCCCCAGCATTTT
TRBV5-1	.	TRBJ2-3	many	CASSLARSLQTDTQYF	TGCGCCAGCAGCTTGGCGCGGAGTCTTCAGACAGATACGCAGTATTTT
TRBV12-3/TRBV12-4	.	TRBJ2-3	many	CASSWGATDTQYF	TGTGCCAGCAGCTGGGGGGCGACAGATACGCAGTATTTT
TRBV2	.	TRBJ1-2	many	CASTLMGTGYTF	TGTGCCAGCACCCTGATGGGGACTGGCTACACCTTC
TRBV20-1	.	TRBJ2-3	many	CSARVVNTDTQYF	TGCAGTGCTAGGGTGGTAAACACAGATACGCAGTATTTT